Included here is one T cell receptor (beta chain) sequence, with context. Produced via immunoSEQ multiplex PCR; TCRdb's table is partial and in-frame only. The profile shows more than 95,000 clones, roughly 84% of them singletons. The sample belongs to a study of control samples from healthy donors and cancer patients. The CDR3 runs 15 residues. CDR1 is SGHDT and CDR2 is YYEEEE in the germline V gene. After removal of 1 base from V and 5 bases from J, the junction contained 6 bases not matched to a gene. Sequencing used blood. The receptor's source is a man between 35 and 55 years old in good health. The rearrangement links TRBV5-6 to TRBJ1-1, with 9 bases that match TRBD1. The CDR3 nucleotides read TGTGCCAGCAGCTTGCTGGGACAGGGAGGAACTGAAGCTTTCTTT. Its protein product is CASSLLGQGGTEAFF.